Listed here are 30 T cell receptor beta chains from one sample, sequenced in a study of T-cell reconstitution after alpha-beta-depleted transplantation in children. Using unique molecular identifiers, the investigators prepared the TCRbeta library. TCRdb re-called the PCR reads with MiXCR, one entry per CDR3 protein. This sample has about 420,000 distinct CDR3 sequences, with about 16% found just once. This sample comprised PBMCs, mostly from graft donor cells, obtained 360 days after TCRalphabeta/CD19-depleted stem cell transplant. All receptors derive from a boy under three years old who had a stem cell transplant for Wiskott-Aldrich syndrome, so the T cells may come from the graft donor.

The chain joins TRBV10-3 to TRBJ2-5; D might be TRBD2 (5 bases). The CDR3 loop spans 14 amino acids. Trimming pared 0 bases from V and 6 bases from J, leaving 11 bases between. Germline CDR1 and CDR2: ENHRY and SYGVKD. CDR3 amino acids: CAISESLGVKTQYF. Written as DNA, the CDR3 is TGTGCCATCAGTGAGTCACTGGGAGTGAAGACCCAGTACTTC.

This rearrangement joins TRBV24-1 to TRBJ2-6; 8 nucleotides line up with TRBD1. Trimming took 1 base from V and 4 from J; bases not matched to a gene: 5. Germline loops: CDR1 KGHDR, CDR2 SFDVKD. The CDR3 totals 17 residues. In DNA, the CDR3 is TGTGCCACCAGTGATTTTACAGGGGGAAAAGGGGCCAACGTCCTGACTTTC. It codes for CATSDFTGGKGANVLTF.

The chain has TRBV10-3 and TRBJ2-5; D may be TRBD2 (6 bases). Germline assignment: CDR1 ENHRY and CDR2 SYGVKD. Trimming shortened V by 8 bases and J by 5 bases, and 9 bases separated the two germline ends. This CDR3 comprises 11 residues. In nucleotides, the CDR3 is TGTGCCATCGGAGGGTTTGAGACCCAGTACTTC. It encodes CAIGGFETQYF.

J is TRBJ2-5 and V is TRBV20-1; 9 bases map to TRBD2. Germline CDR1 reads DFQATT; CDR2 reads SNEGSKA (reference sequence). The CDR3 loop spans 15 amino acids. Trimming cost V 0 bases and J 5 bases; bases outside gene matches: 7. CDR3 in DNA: TGCAGTGCTAGAGAGGGTAGCGGGAGTGGTGAGACCCAGTACTTC. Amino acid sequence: CSAREGSGSGETQYF.

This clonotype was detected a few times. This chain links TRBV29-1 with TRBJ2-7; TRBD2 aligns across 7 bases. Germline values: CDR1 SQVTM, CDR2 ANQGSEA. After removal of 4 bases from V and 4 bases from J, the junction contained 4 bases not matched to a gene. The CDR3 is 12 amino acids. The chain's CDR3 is CSVVGGNYEQYF. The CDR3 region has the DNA TGCAGCGTTGTGGGGGGGAATTACGAGCAGTACTTC.

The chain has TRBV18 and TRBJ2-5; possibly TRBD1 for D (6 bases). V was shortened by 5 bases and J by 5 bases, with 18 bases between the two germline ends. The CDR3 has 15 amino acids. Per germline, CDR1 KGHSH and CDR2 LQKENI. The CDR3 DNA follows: TGTGCCAGCTCATCACAGGGAAATGCTGCGGAGACCCAGTACTTC. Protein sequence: CASSSQGNAAETQYF. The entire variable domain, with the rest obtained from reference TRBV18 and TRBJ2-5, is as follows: NAGVMQNPRHLVRRRGQEARLRCSPMKGHSHVYWYRQLPEEGLKFMVYLQKENIIDESGMPKERFSAEFPKEGPSILRIQQVVRGDSAAYFCASSSQGNAAETQYFGPGTRLLVL.

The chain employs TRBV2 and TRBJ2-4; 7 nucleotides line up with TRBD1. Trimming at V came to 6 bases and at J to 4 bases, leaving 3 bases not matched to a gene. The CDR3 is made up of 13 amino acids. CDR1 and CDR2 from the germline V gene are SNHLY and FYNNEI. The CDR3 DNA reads TGTGCCAGCAGGGGGACAGAGAAAAACATTCAGTACTTC. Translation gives CASRGTEKNIQYF.

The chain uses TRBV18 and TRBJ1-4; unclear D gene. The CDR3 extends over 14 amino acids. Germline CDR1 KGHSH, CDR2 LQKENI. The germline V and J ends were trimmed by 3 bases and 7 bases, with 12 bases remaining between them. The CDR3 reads CASSPTLTAEKLFF. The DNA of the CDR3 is TGTGCCAGCTCACCGACTCTCACAGCTGAAAAACTGTTTTTT.

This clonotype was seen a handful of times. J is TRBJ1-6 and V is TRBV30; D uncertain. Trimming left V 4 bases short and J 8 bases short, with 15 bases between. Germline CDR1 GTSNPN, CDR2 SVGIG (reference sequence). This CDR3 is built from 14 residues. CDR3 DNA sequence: TGTGCCTGGAACCAACGGTTGGTGGATTCACCCCTCCACTTT. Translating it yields CAWNQRLVDSPLHF.

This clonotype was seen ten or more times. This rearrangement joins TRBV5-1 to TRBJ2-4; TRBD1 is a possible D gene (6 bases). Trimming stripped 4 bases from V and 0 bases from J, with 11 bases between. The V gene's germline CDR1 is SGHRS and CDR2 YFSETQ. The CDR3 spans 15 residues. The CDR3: CASSQGHLAKNIQYF. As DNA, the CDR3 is TGCGCCAGCAGCCAGGGACATTTAGCCAAAAACATTCAGTACTTC.

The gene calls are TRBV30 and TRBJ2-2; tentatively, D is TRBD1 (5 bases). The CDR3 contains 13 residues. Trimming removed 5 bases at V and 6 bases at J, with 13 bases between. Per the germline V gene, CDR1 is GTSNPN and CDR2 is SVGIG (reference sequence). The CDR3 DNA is TGTGCCTGGGGTGGGGCATTTGCCGGGGAGCTGTTTTTT. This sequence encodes CAWGGAFAGELFF.

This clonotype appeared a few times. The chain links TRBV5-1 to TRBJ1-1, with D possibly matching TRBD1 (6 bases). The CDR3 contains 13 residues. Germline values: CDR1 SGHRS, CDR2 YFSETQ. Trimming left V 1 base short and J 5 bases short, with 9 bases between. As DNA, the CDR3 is TGCGCCAGCAGCTTGCAGGGGTTAACTGAAGCTTTCTTT. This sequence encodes CASSLQGLTEAFF.

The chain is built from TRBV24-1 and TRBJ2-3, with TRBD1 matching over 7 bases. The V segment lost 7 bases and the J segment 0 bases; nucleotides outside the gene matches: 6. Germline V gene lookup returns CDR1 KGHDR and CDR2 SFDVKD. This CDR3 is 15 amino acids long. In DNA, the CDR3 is TGTGCCACCAGGGACGGACAGGAAAGCACAGATACGCAGTATTTT. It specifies CATRDGQESTDTQYF.

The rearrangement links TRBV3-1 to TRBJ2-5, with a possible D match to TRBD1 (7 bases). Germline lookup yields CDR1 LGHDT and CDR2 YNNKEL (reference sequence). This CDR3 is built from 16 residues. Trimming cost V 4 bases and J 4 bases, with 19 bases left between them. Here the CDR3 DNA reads TGTGCCAGCAGCCGGACTCCCAGGGGGGCAAGAGAGACCCAGTACTTC. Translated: CASSRTPRGARETQYF.

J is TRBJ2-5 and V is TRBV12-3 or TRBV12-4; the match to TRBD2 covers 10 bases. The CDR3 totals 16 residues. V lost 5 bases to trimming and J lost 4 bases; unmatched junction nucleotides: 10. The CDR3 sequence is CASSETSGKVRETQYF. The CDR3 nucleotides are TGTGCCAGCAGTGAAACTAGCGGGAAAGTCAGAGAGACCCAGTACTTC.

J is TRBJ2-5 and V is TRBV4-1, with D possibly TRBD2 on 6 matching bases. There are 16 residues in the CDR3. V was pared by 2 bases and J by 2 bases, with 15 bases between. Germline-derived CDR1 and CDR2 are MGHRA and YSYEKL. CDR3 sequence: CASSQPRRGRQETQYF. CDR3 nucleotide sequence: TGCGCCAGCAGCCAACCCCGGAGGGGCCGGCAAGAGACCCAGTACTTC.

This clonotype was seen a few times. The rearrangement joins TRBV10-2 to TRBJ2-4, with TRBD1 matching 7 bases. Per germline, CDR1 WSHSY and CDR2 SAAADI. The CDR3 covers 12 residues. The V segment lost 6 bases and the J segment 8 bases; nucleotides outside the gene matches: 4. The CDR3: CASRKDRDIQYF. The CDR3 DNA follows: TGCGCCAGCAGGAAAGACAGGGACATTCAGTACTTC.

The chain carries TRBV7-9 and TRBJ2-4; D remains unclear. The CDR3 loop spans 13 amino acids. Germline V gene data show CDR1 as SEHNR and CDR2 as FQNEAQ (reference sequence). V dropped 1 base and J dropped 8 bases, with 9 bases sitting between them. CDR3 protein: CASSLGWIDIQYF. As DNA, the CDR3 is TGTGCCAGCAGCTTAGGATGGATTGACATTCAGTACTTC.

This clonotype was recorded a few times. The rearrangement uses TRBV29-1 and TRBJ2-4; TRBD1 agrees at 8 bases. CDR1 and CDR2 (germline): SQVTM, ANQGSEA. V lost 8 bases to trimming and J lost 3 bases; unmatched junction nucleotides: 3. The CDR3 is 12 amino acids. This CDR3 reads CSCTGGKNIQYF. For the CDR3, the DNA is TGCAGCTGTACAGGGGGCAAAAACATTCAGTACTTC.

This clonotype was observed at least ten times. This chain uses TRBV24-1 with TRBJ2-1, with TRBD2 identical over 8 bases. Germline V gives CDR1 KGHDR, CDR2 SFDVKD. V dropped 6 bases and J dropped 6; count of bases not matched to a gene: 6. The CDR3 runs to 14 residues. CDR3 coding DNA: TGTGCCACCAGTAGTAGCGGGAAGGGCAATGAGCAGTTCTTC. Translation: CATSSSGKGNEQFF.

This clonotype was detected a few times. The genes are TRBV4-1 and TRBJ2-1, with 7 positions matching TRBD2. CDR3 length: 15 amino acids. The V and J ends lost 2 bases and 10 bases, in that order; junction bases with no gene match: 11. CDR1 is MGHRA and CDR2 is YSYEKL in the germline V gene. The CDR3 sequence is CASSQRAGEPMEQFF. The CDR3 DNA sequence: TGCGCCAGCAGCCAAAGGGCGGGGGAACCCATGGAGCAGTTCTTC.

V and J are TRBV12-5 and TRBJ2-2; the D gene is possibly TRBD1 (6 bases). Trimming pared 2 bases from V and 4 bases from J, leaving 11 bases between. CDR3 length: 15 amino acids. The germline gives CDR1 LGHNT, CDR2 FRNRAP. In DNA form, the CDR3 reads TGTGCTAGTGGTTTGATGGGGGCTGGCACCGGGGAGCTGTTTTTT. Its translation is CASGLMGAGTGELFF.

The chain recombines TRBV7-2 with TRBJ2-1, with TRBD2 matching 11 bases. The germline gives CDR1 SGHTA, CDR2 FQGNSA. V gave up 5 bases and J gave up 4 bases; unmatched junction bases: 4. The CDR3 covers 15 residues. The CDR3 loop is CASSQGLAVYNEQFF. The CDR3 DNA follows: TGTGCCAGCAGCCAGGGACTAGCGGTATACAATGAGCAGTTCTTC.

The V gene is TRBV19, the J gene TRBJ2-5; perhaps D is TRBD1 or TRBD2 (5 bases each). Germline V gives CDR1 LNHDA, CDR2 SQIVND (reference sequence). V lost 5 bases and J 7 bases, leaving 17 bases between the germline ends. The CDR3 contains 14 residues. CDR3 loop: CASSQRGVAGTQYF. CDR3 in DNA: TGTGCCAGTAGTCAAAGAGGGGTGGCGGGGACCCAGTACTTC.

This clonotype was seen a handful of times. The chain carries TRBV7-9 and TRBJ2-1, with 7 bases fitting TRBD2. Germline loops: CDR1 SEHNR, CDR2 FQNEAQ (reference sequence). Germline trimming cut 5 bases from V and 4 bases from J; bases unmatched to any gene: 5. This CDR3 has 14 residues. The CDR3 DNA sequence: TGTGCCAGCAGCCGTGGACTAGTGTACAATGAGCAGTTCTTC. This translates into CASSRGLVYNEQFF.

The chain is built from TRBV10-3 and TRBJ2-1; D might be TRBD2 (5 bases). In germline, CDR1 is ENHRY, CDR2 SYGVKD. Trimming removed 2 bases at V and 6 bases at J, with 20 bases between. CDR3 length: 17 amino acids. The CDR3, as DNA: TGTGCCATCAGTGAGCCAGAGCATGGGCCTCGGGGCAATGAGCAGTTCTTC. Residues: CAISEPEHGPRGNEQFF.

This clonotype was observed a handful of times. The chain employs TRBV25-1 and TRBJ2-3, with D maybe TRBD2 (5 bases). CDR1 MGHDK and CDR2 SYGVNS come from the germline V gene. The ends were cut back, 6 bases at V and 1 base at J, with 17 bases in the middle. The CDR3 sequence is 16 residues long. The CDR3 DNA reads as TGTGCCAGCAGCCACCTCATAGTGGGAGGCACAGATACGCAGTATTTT. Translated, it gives CASSHLIVGGTDTQYF.

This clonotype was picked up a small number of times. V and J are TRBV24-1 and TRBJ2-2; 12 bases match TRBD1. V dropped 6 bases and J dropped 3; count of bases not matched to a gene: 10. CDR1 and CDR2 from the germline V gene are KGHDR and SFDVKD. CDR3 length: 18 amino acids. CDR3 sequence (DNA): TGTGCCACCAGTCGTCGGGACAGGGGGCGAGGAGACACCGGGGAGCTGTTTTTT. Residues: CATSRRDRGRGDTGELFF.

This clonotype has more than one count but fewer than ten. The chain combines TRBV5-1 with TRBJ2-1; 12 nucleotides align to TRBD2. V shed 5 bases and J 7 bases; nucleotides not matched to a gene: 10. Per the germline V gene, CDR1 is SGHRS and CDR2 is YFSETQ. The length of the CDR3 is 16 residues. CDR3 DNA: TGCGCCAGCAGTTTTAAGCGAACTAGCGGGGGGAATGAGCAGTTCTTC. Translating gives CASSFKRTSGGNEQFF.

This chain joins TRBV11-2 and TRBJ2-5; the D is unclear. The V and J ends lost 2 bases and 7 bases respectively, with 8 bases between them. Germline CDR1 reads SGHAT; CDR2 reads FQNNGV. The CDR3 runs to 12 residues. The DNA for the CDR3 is TGTGCCAGCAGCTTAATAGACGGGACCCAGTACTTC. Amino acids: CASSLIDGTQYF.